Presented here are 13 T cell receptor beta chains from one specimen sequenced in a study of blood T cells in healthy people across ages. Sample-barcoded 5' priming and a J-beta primer mix drove a second PCR of roughly 7 to 11 cycles. In TCRdb, the 5' RACE reads were re-called with MiXCR into one record per CDR3 protein. The table records 750,000 to 850,000 distinct CDR3 sequences, 20% to 25% of them present only once. This sample was shared with a second study, whose subject was T cells of mothers and their children.

The sequencing sample was made of blood. All receptors come from a boy aged 10-17 years in good health.

The rearrangement links TRBV7-9 to TRBJ2-1, with TRBD1 as a possible D gene (6 bases). The CDR3 runs 15 residues. From germline, CDR1 is SEHNR and CDR2 FQNEAQ (reference sequence). V was cut by 5 bases and J by 8 bases, with 19 bases left in between. DNA of the CDR3: TGTGCCAGCAGCCTGTTAGGGGGACCTATTCATGAGCAGTTCTTC. Translating it yields CASSLLGGPIHEQFF.

This chain connects TRBV7-9 to TRBJ2-1; 9 positions agree with TRBD1. The CDR3 consists of 14 residues. The J segment lost 8 bases and the V segment lost 0 bases, leaving 2 bases of the junction unmatched. CDR1 SEHNR and CDR2 FQNEAQ come from the germline V gene (reference sequence). The CDR3 sequence: CASSLAQGAYEQFF. For the CDR3, the DNA is TGTGCCAGCAGCTTAGCACAGGGGGCTTATGAGCAGTTCTTC.

The table lists this clonotype with a few counts. The genes are TRBV20-1 and TRBJ2-7; D gene uncertain. The CDR3 contains 13 residues. V dropped 2 bases and J dropped 0 bases, with 8 bases sitting between them. Looked up from germline, CDR1 is DFQATT and CDR2 is SNEGSKA (reference sequence). The CDR3 protein is CSARSSYSYEQYF. The CDR3 region has the DNA TGCAGTGCTAGAAGTTCCTACTCCTACGAGCAGTACTTC.

This clonotype was seen repeatedly, ten times or more. This chain connects TRBV25-1 to TRBJ2-7, with 8 bases identical to TRBD2. V lost 6 bases, J lost 3 bases, and 4 bases stayed unmatched. The germline V gene has CDR1 MGHDK and CDR2 SYGVNS. The CDR3 is 13 residues long. The CDR3 spells CASRKRGNYEQYF. CDR3 DNA: TGTGCCAGCAGGAAGCGGGGGAACTACGAGCAGTACTTC.

The chain combines TRBV9 with TRBJ2-1; D tentatively reads TRBD1 or TRBD2 (5 bases each). Germline values: CDR1 SGDLS, CDR2 YYNGEE. Trimming took off 4 bases at V and 3 bases at J, with 14 bases between the two ends. The CDR3 consists of 15 residues. The CDR3 DNA reads as TGTGCCAGCAGCTCGCCCGGGACGGACTACAATGAGCAGTTCTTC. It encodes CASSSPGTDYNEQFF.

This clonotype was counted a few times. The J gene is TRBJ1-1, the V gene TRBV29-1; D uncertain. V was shortened by 4 bases and J by 1 base, with 13 bases between the two germline ends. The CDR3 is made up of 14 amino acids. In germline, CDR1 is SQVTM, CDR2 ANQGSEA. The CDR3 nucleotides read TGCAGCGTTGTCCCCCTGTTGAGGAACACTGAAGCTTTCTTT. Residues: CSVVPLLRNTEAFF. Complete variable domain (other parts from reference TRBV29-1 and TRBJ1-1): SAVISQKPSRDICQRGTSLTIQCQVDSQVTMMFWYRQQPGQSLTLIATANQGSEATYESGFVIDKFPISRPNLTFSTLTVSNMSPEDSSIYLCSVVPLLRNTEAFFGQGTRLTVV.

In nucleotides, the CDR3 is TGCAGCGTGTCCGGGACAGGGGGGTACTACGAGCAGTACTTC. This gives the protein CSVSGTGGYYEQYF. This rearrangement joins TRBV29-1 to TRBJ2-7, with 11 nucleotides matching TRBD1. The CDR3 has 14 amino acids. The germline gives CDR1 SQVTM, CDR2 ANQGSEA. V was clipped by 6 bases and J by 3 bases; unmatched bases: 7.

The V gene is TRBV6-5, the J gene TRBJ2-1, with 9 bases lining up with TRBD2. The germline CDR1 and CDR2 sequences are MNHEY and SVGAGI. The V segment lost 5 bases and the J segment 5 bases; nucleotides outside the gene matches: 7. The CDR3 covers 15 residues. CDR3 sequence: CASSPLAGGDNEQFF. CDR3 nucleotides: TGTGCCAGCAGTCCCCTCGCGGGAGGGGACAATGAGCAGTTCTTC.

CDR3 residues: CSGQGPSTDEQFF. The CDR3 DNA is TGCAGCGGCCAAGGGCCTAGCACCGATGAGCAGTTCTTC. The J gene is TRBJ2-1, the V gene TRBV29-1; perhaps TRBD2 as D (5 bases). Trimming stripped 7 bases from V and 8 bases from J, with 18 bases between. The CDR3 contains 13 residues. Germline V gene data show CDR1 as SQVTM and CDR2 as ANQGSEA.

CDR3 sequence: CSASLPGYNEQFF. As DNA, the CDR3 is TGCAGTGCTAGCCTACCTGGCTACAATGAGCAGTTCTTC. The chain is built from TRBV20-1 and TRBJ2-1; no definite D call. Trimming took off 3 bases at V and 3 bases at J, with 9 bases between the two ends. The CDR3 totals 13 residues. The germline CDR1 and CDR2 sequences are DFQATT and SNEGSKA (reference sequence).

This clonotype was picked up a small number of times. The chain employs TRBV10-3 and TRBJ2-2; D is undetermined. Trimming removed 4 bases from V and 1 base from J, with 7 bases in between. CDR3 length: 14 amino acids. Germline CDR1 and CDR2: ENHRY and SYGVKD. CDR3 sequence reads: CAISVRVNTGELFF. CDR3 DNA sequence: TGTGCCATCAGTGTCAGAGTGAACACCGGGGAGCTGTTTTTT.

V gene TRBV4-3 combines with J gene TRBJ2-1, with D maybe TRBD2 (5 bases). This CDR3 is built from 15 residues. Trimming shortened V by 1 base and J by 6 bases, and 13 bases separated the two germline ends. Germline V lookup: CDR1 LGHNA, CDR2 YSLEER. CDR3 nucleotides: TGCGCCAGCAGCCAAGGGACTCCTAAACGCAATGAGCAGTTCTTC. This gives the protein CASSQGTPKRNEQFF.

The CDR3 DNA sequence: TGTGCCAGCAGCTTCCCGGGACGCTGGAATGAAAAACTGTTTTTT. Residues: CASSFPGRWNEKLFF. V gene TRBV11-2 combines with J gene TRBJ1-4, with TRBD1 as a possible D gene (5 bases). The germline V gene encodes CDR1 SGHAT and CDR2 FQNNGV. V lost 3 bases, J lost 5 bases, and 13 bases lay in between. CDR3 size: 15 residues.